Described below is a single TCR beta chain sequence and its context. Measured with immunoSEQ multiplex PCR; TCRdb has only the in-frame clones, and not every one. This table holds about 160,000 clones, 70% to 90% found once. The data are from a study of control samples from healthy donors and cancer patients. The sequenced sample was blood. This TCR derives from a young man in good health.

CDR3 residues: CATSRDQGDRSYEQYF. CDR3 DNA sequence: TGTGCCACCAGCAGAGACCAGGGGGACCGCTCCTACGAGCAGTACTTC. The rearrangement joins TRBV15 to TRBJ2-7; 7 nucleotides line up with TRBD1. With V trimmed by 0 bases and J by 0 bases, 5 bases remained unmatched. CDR3 length: 16 residues. CDR1 is LNHNV, CDR2 YYDKDF, per germline (reference sequence).